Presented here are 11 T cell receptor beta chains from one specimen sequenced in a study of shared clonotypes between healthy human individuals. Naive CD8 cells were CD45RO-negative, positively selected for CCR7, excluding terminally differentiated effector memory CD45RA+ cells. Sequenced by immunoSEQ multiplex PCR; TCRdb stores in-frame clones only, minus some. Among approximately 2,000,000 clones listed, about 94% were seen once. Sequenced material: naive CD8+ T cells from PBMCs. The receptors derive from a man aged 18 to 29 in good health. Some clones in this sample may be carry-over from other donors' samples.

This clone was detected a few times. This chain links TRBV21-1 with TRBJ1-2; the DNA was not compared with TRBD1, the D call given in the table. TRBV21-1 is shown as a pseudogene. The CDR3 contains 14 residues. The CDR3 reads CASRSIQGNYGYTF. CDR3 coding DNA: TGTGCCAGCAGGTCGATACAGGGGAACTATGGCTACACCTTC.

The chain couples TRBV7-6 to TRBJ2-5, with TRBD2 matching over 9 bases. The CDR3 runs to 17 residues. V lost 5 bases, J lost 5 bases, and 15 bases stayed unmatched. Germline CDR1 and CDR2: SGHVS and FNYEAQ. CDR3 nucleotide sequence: TGTGCCAGCAGCCCCGATTGGGCGGGAGGGCTAGAGGAGACCCAGTACTTC. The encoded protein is CASSPDWAGGLEETQYF.

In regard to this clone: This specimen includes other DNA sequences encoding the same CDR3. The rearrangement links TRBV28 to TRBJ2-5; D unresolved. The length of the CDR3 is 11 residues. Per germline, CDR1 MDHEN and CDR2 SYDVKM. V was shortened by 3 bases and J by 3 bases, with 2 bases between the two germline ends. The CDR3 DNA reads TGTGCCAGCAGTTTGAAAGAGACCCAGTACTTC. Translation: CASSLKETQYF.

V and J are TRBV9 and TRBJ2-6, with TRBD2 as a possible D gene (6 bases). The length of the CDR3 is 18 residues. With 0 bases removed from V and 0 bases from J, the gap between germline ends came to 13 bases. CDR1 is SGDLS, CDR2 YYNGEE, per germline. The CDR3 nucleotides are TGTGCCAGCAGCGTAGCAGTAGCGGAAAGCTCTGGGGCCAACGTCCTGACTTTC. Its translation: CASSVAVAESSGANVLTF.

The CDR3 reads CATLTGSGANVLTF. The CDR3 DNA reads TGTGCCACCCTGACAGGGTCAGGGGCCAACGTCCTGACTTTC. The chain employs TRBV21-1 and TRBJ2-6; TRBD1 is the table's D call and was not checked against the DNA. TRBV21-1 is flagged as a pseudogene. The CDR3 contains 14 residues.

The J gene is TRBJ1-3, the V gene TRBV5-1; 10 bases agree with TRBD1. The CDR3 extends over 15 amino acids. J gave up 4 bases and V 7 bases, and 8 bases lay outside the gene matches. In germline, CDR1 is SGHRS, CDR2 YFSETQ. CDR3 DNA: TGCGCCAGCCGGATCGGGACAGGGGTCGGAAACACCATATATTTT. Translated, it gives CASRIGTGVGNTIYF.

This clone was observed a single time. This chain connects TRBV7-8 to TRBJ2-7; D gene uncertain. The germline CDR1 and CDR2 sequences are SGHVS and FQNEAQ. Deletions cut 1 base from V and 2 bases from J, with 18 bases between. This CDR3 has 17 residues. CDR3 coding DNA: TGTGCCAGCAGCTTAGAAGTAACGGGTATACTAACCTACGAGCAGTACTTC. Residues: CASSLEVTGILTYEQYF.

DNA for the CDR3: TGTGCCAGCAGTCAACGACAGGCCTTAGAAAAGCCCCAGCATTTT. Residues: CASSQRQALEKPQHF. The chain combines TRBV28 with TRBJ1-5; weak D call: TRBD1 (6 bases). V was pared by 5 bases and J by 8 bases, with 19 bases between. The CDR3 extends over 15 amino acids. Per the germline V gene, CDR1 is MDHEN and CDR2 is SYDVKM.

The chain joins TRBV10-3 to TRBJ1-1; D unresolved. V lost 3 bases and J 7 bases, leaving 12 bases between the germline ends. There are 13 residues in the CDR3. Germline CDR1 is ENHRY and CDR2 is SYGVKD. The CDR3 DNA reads TGTGCCATCAGTGATACGGGAAACGGTGAAGCTTTCTTT. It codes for CAISDTGNGEAFF.

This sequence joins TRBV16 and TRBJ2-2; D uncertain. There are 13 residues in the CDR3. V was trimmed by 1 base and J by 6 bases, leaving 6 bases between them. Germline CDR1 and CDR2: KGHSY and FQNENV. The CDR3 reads CASSQYWAGELFF. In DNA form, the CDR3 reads TGTGCCAGCAGCCAATATTGGGCCGGGGAGCTGTTTTTT.

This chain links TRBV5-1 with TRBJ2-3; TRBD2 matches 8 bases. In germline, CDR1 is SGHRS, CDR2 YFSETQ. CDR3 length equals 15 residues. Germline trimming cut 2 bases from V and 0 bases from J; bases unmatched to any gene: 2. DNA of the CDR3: TGCGCCAGCAGCTTACTAGCGGTTAGCACAGATACGCAGTATTTT. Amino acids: CASSLLAVSTDTQYF.